The clone carrying this T cell receptor (beta chain) was counted between two and nine times. This specimen belongs to a study of blood T cell repertoires in COVID-19. Using immunoSEQ multiplex PCR, the repertoire was profiled, and TCRdb retains in-frame clones only, with some absent. The sample has about 220,000 clones; more than 70% are singletons. The sequenced sample was peripheral blood. The receptor comes from a woman older than 75 with acute or convalescent COVID-19.

In DNA form, the CDR3 reads TGCGCCAGCACCGAGGGAAGCTATGGCTACACCTTC. Residues: CASTEGSYGYTF. This sequence joins TRBV5-1 and TRBJ1-2; D is unresolved. The V end lost 6 bases, the J end lost 4 bases, and 10 bases lay between the germline ends. The CDR3 consists of 12 residues. CDR1 and CDR2 (germline): SGHRS, YFSETQ.